This TCR beta chain was recovered during a study of cytomegalovirus exposure and HLA in healthy donors. The PCR had 60 Vbeta and 13 Jbeta primers. TCRdb keeps only in-frame clones here, not all; method: immunoSEQ multiplex PCR. The sample yields around 120,000 clones, 15% seen once. This clone was observed a handful of times. Its specificity is unknown. The CDR3 length is 14 residues. V shed 4 bases, J shed 10 bases, and the junction held 1 base outside the gene matches. Germline assignment: CDR1 SGHTA and CDR2 FQGNSA. General observations from the study: An analysis done earlier found most TCR beta V segments productive about 87% or about 30% of the time. Per published accounts, TCR beta sequences correctly predicted the HLA-A and HLA-B alleles of most subjects.

The clonotype originates from a woman younger than 35 in good health and CMV-seronegative. The gene calls are TRBV7-2 and TRBJ2-2, with TRBD2 matching over 15 bases. The source material was PBMCs. CDR3 sequence: CASSWTSGRVELFF. The CDR3 region has the DNA TGTGCCAGCAGCTGGACTAGCGGGAGGGTGGAGCTGTTTTTT.